The 2 T cell receptor beta chains below were found in one sample sequenced in a study of shared clonotypes between healthy human individuals. Assay: immunoSEQ multiplex PCR; the TCRdb copy retains only in-frame clones and omits some. The sample yields roughly 2.5 million clones, over 85% seen once. Sequenced: naive CD4+ T cells sorted from blood. Specified subset: CD45RA+ positively selected. Every receptor here comes from a man aged 18 to 30 in good health.

This sequence joins TRBV19 and TRBJ1-5, with a tentative D call TRBD1 (6 bases). Germline V CDR1 and CDR2: LNHDA, SQIVND (reference sequence). V dropped 6 bases and J dropped 1 base, with 16 bases sitting between them. The CDR3 runs to 16 residues. The CDR3 loop reads CASRKGDLPSNQPQHF. The CDR3 coding sequence is TGTGCCAGTAGGAAGGGGGACCTACCGAGCAATCAGCCCCAGCATTTT.

The chain is built from TRBV7-8 and TRBJ1-6; D ambiguous. Germline V lookup: CDR1 SGHVS, CDR2 FQNEAQ. Between the trimmed V and J ends, which lost 5 bases and 6 bases, there was a span of 17 bases. This CDR3 contains 16 residues. CDR3 in amino acids: CASSQRIEGINSPLHF. Written as DNA, the CDR3 is TGTGCCAGCAGCCAGCGGATTGAGGGAATTAATTCACCCCTCCACTTT.